This entry concerns a single TCR beta chain. This sample stems from a study of blood T cell repertoires in COVID-19. For the study at large: There were acute and convalescent COVID-19 samples, and they came from the United States, Italy and Spain. T cells, B-cell-depleted T cells, or PBMCs supplied cDNA or gDNA.

Trimming took off 4 bases at V and 5 bases at J, with 16 bases between the two ends. Germline V gene data show CDR1 as SGHRS and CDR2 as YFSETQ. The CDR3 runs to 14 residues. Repertoires were generated with immunoSEQ multiplex PCR, while TCRdb's copy carries only in-frame clones and drops some. The repertoire holds about 26,000 clones, approximately 90% seen once, with about 3% in the top ten. This sequence originates from a human donor in a cohort sampled during active COVID-19. The chain recombines TRBV5-1 with TRBJ2-7; maybe TRBD1 (6 bases). The sequenced material came from peripheral blood. The CDR3 nucleotides read TGCGCCAGCAGCCCTCAGGGGTACTTCCACGAGCAGTACTTC. This encodes CASSPQGYFHEQYF.